This T cell receptor (beta chain) was sequenced in a study of naive and memory T cell subsets. Four PCR rounds used nested alpha and beta constant region primers plus the SP2 primer. TCRdb used MiXCR to reprocess the 5' RACE reads, holding one entry per CDR3 protein. The table lists tens of thousands of distinct CDR3 sequences, 7.2% of them singletons, with more than 9.5% in the top ten. Looked up from germline, CDR1 is SNHLY and CDR2 is FYNNEI. This CDR3 region has 15 residues. The V segment lost 6 bases and the J segment 1 base; nucleotides outside the gene matches: 7. Study-level results: TCR transcript changes with activation or differentiation may affect this RNA method.

Comment on this clonotype: Its specificity is unknown.

The library had UMIs added by 3' ligation of an oligonucleotide to TCR cDNA. Adult healthy volunteers gave 2.5 ml peripheral blood for whole-blood RNA. The TCR was taken from a male donor in good health. The chain has TRBV2 and TRBJ2-3; 7 bases are shared with TRBD1. DNA for the CDR3: TGTGCCAGCAGAGAGACAGGGTTGGGCACAGATACGCAGTATTTT. It specifies CASRETGLGTDTQYF.